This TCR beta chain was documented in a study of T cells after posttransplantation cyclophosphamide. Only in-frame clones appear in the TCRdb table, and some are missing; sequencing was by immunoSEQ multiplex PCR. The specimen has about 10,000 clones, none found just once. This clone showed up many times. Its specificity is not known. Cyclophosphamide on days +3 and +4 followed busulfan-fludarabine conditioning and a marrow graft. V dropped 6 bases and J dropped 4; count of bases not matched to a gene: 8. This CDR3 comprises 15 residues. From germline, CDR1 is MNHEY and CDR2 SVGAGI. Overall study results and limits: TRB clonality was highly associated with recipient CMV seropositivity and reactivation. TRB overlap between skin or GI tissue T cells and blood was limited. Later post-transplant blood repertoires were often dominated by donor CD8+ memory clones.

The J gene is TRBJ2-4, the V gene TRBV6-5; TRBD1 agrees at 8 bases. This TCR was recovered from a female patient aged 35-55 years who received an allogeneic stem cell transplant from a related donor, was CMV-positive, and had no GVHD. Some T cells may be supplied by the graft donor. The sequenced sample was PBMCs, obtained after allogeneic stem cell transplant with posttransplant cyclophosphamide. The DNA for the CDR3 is TGTGCCAGCAGAGGGCCTTACAGGGGGAAAAACATTCAGTACTTC. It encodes CASRGPYRGKNIQYF.